These 27 T cell receptor beta chains share one sample of origin, sequenced in a study of cytomegalovirus exposure and HLA in healthy donors. A multiplex PCR was run with 60 Vbeta primers and 13 Jbeta primers. Profiled with immunoSEQ multiplex PCR; TCRdb holds only in-frame clones, not every one. The sample has around 170,000 clones, 65% to 85% seen once. Sequenced: PBMCs. The receptor set was obtained from a woman between 45 and 65 years old in good health and CMV-seropositive.

V is TRBV5-1 and J is TRBJ2-3; weak D call: TRBD1 (6 bases). This CDR3 has 16 residues. The germline V gene has CDR1 SGHRS and CDR2 YFSETQ. The V end lost 1 base, the J end lost 1 base, and 13 bases lay between the germline ends. This CDR3 reads CASSLSGALGTDTQYF. CDR3 in DNA: TGCGCCAGCAGCTTGTCAGGGGCTTTGGGCACAGATACGCAGTATTTT.

The rearrangement links TRBV19 to TRBJ2-1; 12 nucleotides line up with TRBD2. This CDR3 is 14 amino acids long. V was clipped by 5 bases and J by 7 bases; unmatched bases: 3. From germline, CDR1 is LNHDA and CDR2 SQIVND (reference sequence). The CDR3 DNA follows: TGTGCCAGTAGTCTTCTAGCGGGGGGGAATGAGCAGTTCTTC. It is translated as CASSLLAGGNEQFF.

The J gene is TRBJ2-7, the V gene TRBV28; no clear D. Germline CDR1 reads MDHEN; CDR2 reads SYDVKM. This CDR3 is 13 amino acids long. The V and J ends lost 3 bases and 0 bases respectively, with 6 bases between them. The CDR3 DNA sequence: TGTGCCAGCAGTTTGGCCAGCTCCTACGAGCAGTACTTC. This sequence encodes CASSLASSYEQYF.

This chain links TRBV11-2 with TRBJ2-2; D gene ambiguous. V shed 3 bases and J shed 1 base, with 6 bases lying between them. The CDR3 covers 14 residues. CDR1 and CDR2 (germline): SGHAT, FQNNGV. The CDR3, as DNA: TGTGCCAGCAGCTTGTCTCGGAACACCGGGGAGCTGTTTTTT. This gives the protein CASSLSRNTGELFF.

The rearrangement uses TRBV4-3 and TRBJ1-2; 7 bases align to TRBD1. CDR1 is LGHNA and CDR2 is YSLEER in the germline V gene. The junction had 9 bases not matched to a gene; V was cut back by 4 bases and J by 4 bases. This CDR3 is built from 15 residues. As DNA, the CDR3 is TGCGCCAGCAGCCCGGACCTGACAGGGCCCTATGGCTACACCTTC. Protein product: CASSPDLTGPYGYTF.

This chain's CDR3 is CASSFTRLEGTGELFF. Here the CDR3 DNA reads TGTGCCAGCAGTTTCACTAGGCTTGAAGGAACCGGGGAGCTGTTTTTT. The rearrangement uses TRBV28 and TRBJ2-2; D possibly corresponds to TRBD2 (5 bases). V dropped 3 bases and J dropped 5 bases, with 16 bases sitting between them. The CDR3 has 16 amino acids. Germline V CDR1 and CDR2: MDHEN, SYDVKM.

V and J are TRBV5-1 and TRBJ2-3; D is perhaps TRBD1 (5 bases). Germline loops: CDR1 SGHRS, CDR2 YFSETQ. Trimming took off 7 bases at V and 6 bases at J, with 21 bases between the two ends. The CDR3 sequence is 15 residues long. The CDR3 region has the DNA TGCGCCAGCGGCAGACAGTCAGACCTCGGGGATACGCAGTATTTT. It translates to CASGRQSDLGDTQYF. The full variable domain, completed using reference TRBV5-1 and TRBJ2-3, is KAGVTQTPRYLIKTRGQQVTLSCSPISGHRSVSWYQQTPGQGLQFLFEYFSETQRNKGNFPGRFSGRQFSNSRSEMNVSTLELGDSALYLCASGRQSDLGDTQYFGPGTRLTVL.

This chain uses TRBV6-6 with TRBJ2-5; a possible D gene is TRBD2 (6 bases). Trimming stripped 2 bases from V and 2 bases from J, with 9 bases between. The V gene's germline CDR1 is MNHNY and CDR2 SVGAGI (reference sequence). This CDR3 is 14 amino acids long. The CDR3 nucleotides are TGTGCCAGCAGTTACGGGCTAGCGCAAGAGACCCAGTACTTC. This gives the protein CASSYGLAQETQYF.

J is TRBJ1-5 and V is TRBV15; the D gene is possibly TRBD1 (6 bases). The CDR3 spans 15 residues. Germline assignment: CDR1 LNHNV and CDR2 YYDKDF (reference sequence). V dropped 0 bases and J dropped 10 bases, with 16 bases sitting between them. CDR3 DNA: TGTGCCACCAGCAGAGATCAGACAGGTGGAGGACCCCAGCATTTT. It is translated as CATSRDQTGGGPQHF.

The chain carries TRBV6-4 and TRBJ2-3, with D possibly TRBD2 on 5 matching bases. V lost 8 bases to trimming and J lost 5 bases, with 17 bases between them. CDR1 MRHNA and CDR2 SNTAGT come from the germline V gene. The CDR3 has 14 residues. CDR3 sequence reads: CASPRMGAGDTQYF. DNA of the CDR3: TGTGCCAGCCCGCGGATGGGAGCAGGAGATACGCAGTATTTT.

The gene calls are TRBV7-3 and TRBJ2-7; TRBD2 agrees at 14 bases. This CDR3 region has 15 residues. V trimming: 5 bases; J trimming: 4 bases; junction bases outside the gene matches: 4. CDR1 and CDR2 from the germline V gene are SGHTA and FQGTGA. CDR3 DNA sequence: TGTGCCAGCAGCCCTGGACTAGCGGGAGGATACGAGCAGTACTTC. It translates to CASSPGLAGGYEQYF.

V is TRBV9 and J is TRBJ2-3; TRBD2 matches 8 bases. From germline, CDR1 is SGDLS and CDR2 YYNGEE. The V and J ends lost 0 bases and 4 bases, in that order; junction bases with no gene match: 7. The CDR3 covers 16 residues. The CDR3 loop reads CASSVASGRPADTQYF. The CDR3, as DNA: TGTGCCAGCAGCGTAGCAAGCGGGAGACCTGCAGATACGCAGTATTTT.

The V and J genes are TRBV29-1 and TRBJ2-3, with D possibly TRBD2 on 6 matching bases. Trimming removed 3 bases from V and 2 bases from J, with 9 bases in between. The CDR3 is 13 residues long. The germline CDR1 and CDR2 sequences are SQVTM and ANQGSEA. Here the CDR3 reads CSVEEGATDTQYF. CDR3 nucleotides: TGCAGCGTTGAGGAGGGTGCCACAGATACGCAGTATTTT.

This clone was observed once. The chain couples TRBV5-4 to TRBJ2-5; D might be TRBD1 (5 bases). The CDR3 extends over 15 amino acids. Trimming removed 3 bases from V and 5 bases from J, with 17 bases in between. Germline CDR1 reads SGHNT; CDR2 reads YYREEE (reference sequence). The CDR3 region has the DNA TGTGCCAGCAGCTCCCAAACGACAGCTCCGGAGACCCAGTACTTC. It specifies CASSSQTTAPETQYF. The full variable domain, its missing parts supplied by reference TRBV5-4 and TRBJ2-5, is ETGVTQSPTHLIKTRGQQVTLRCSSQSGHNTVSWYQQALGQGPQFIFQYYREEENGRGNFPPRFSGLQFPNYSSELNVNALELDDSALYLCASSSQTTAPETQYFGPGTRLLVL.

J is TRBJ2-2 and V is TRBV7-9, with 9 positions matching TRBD2. There are 15 residues in the CDR3. CDR1 and CDR2 from the germline V gene are SEHNR and FQNEAQ (reference sequence). Unmatched junction bases numbered 8, after V lost 11 bases and J lost 1 base. The CDR3 loop is CAGGRTSVNTGELFF. The DNA for the CDR3 is TGTGCCGGGGGGAGGACTAGCGTGAACACCGGGGAGCTGTTTTTT.

The V gene is TRBV30, the J gene TRBJ2-3, with TRBD2 matching over 12 bases. The CDR3 length is 16 residues. V lost 7 bases, J lost 2 bases, and 10 bases stayed unmatched. CDR1 and CDR2 (germline): GTSNPN, SVGIG (reference sequence). This CDR3 is CAYSGLAGPHTDTQYF. The CDR3 DNA reads TGTGCCTACTCGGGACTAGCGGGTCCCCACACAGATACGCAGTATTTT.

This chain connects TRBV29-1 to TRBJ1-1; unclear D gene. CDR3 length: 13 amino acids. Germline lookup yields CDR1 SQVTM and CDR2 ANQGSEA. Deletions cut 7 bases from V and 1 base from J, with 13 bases between. In nucleotides, the CDR3 is TGCAGCGCCGCTTGGGCAGCGAACACTGAAGCTTTCTTT. This sequence encodes CSAAWAANTEAFF.

V and J are TRBV27 and TRBJ2-5, with 10 bases lining up with TRBD1. Germline CDR1 reads MNHEY; CDR2 reads SMNVEV (reference sequence). This CDR3 has 16 residues. With 6 bases clipped from V and 0 bases from J, the junction kept 7 bases outside the gene matches. The CDR3 DNA follows: TGTGCCAGCAGGGACAGGGGGGACGGGTACCAAGAGACCCAGTACTTC. It yields the protein CASRDRGDGYQETQYF.

The chain is built from TRBV18 and TRBJ2-7; 13 positions agree with TRBD2. V was clipped by 4 bases and J by 5 bases; unmatched bases: 5. In germline, CDR1 is KGHSH, CDR2 LQKENI. The CDR3 spans 15 residues. The CDR3 region has the DNA TGTGCCAGCTCACTAACTAGCGGGAGGGCCGACGAGCAGTACTTC. Its translation: CASSLTSGRADEQYF.

The V and J genes are TRBV5-4 and TRBJ1-1; D unclear. The V end lost 4 bases, the J end lost 0 bases, and 7 bases lay between the germline ends. The CDR3 runs 13 residues. Germline CDR1 and CDR2: SGHNT and YYREEE (reference sequence). The CDR3 sequence: CASSIDLNTEAFF. CDR3 nucleotides: TGTGCCAGCAGCATCGACTTGAACACTGAAGCTTTCTTT.

V and J are TRBV19 and TRBJ1-2; D is undetermined. This CDR3 has 21 residues. Germline V gene sequence: CDR1 LNHDA, CDR2 SQIVND (reference sequence). V lost 5 bases and J lost 0, with 31 bases in between. The CDR3 bases are TGTGCCAGTAGTCCGACAAAGTCGTCCCCCCTAACTAGACCGGCTAACTATGGCTACACCTTC. Its protein is CASSPTKSSPLTRPANYGYTF.

This clone has more than one count but fewer than ten. The J gene is TRBJ1-1, the V gene TRBV5-1, with D maybe TRBD1 (6 bases). The CDR3 is 12 residues long. With 1 base removed from V and 8 bases from J, the gap between germline ends came to 9 bases. In germline, CDR1 is SGHRS, CDR2 YFSETQ. The CDR3 loop is CASSLWGREAFF. CDR3 sequence (DNA): TGCGCCAGCAGCTTGTGGGGGCGCGAAGCTTTCTTT.

In nucleotides, the CDR3 is TGCGCCAGCAGCCCAAGGAGGCGCAGCGAGACAGGGGATACGCAGTATTTT. This translates into CASSPRRRSETGDTQYF. This chain links TRBV4-3 with TRBJ2-3, with 7 bases matching TRBD1. The trim removed 4 bases at V and 6 bases at J, leaving 16 bases unmatched. CDR1 LGHNA and CDR2 YSLEER come from the germline V gene. The length of the CDR3 is 17 residues.

The chain joins TRBV5-4 to TRBJ2-2; TRBD1 might be the D (6 bases). The germline CDR1 and CDR2 sequences are SGHNT and YYREEE (reference sequence). The CDR3 has 17 amino acids. Trimming removed 4 bases at V and 1 base at J, with 17 bases between. The CDR3 loop reads CASSIKGGQMNTGELFF. CDR3 coding DNA: TGTGCCAGCAGCATCAAAGGCGGACAGATGAACACCGGGGAGCTGTTTTTT. Full variable domain (remainder filled in from reference TRBV5-4 and TRBJ2-2): ETGVTQSPTHLIKTRGQQVTLRCSSQSGHNTVSWYQQALGQGPQFIFQYYREEENGRGNFPPRFSGLQFPNYSSELNVNALELDDSALYLCASSIKGGQMNTGELFFGEGSRLTVL.

The J gene is TRBJ1-2, the V gene TRBV19, with 9 bases identical to TRBD1. The germline V gene encodes CDR1 LNHDA and CDR2 SQIVND (reference sequence). V was clipped by 6 bases and J by 4 bases; unmatched bases: 6. The CDR3 runs 14 residues. The CDR3 reads CASSPSDRGYGYTF. The CDR3 DNA reads as TGTGCCAGTAGCCCGTCGGACAGGGGCTATGGCTACACCTTC. Together with reference TRBV19 and TRBJ1-2, the CDR3 gives the full variable domain: DGGITQSPKYLFRKEGQNVTLSCEQNLNHDAMYWYRQDPGQGLRLIYYSQIVNDFQKGDIAEGYSVSREKKESFPLTVTSAQKNPTAFYLCASSPSDRGYGYTFGSGTRLTVV.

V gene TRBV10-3 combines with J gene TRBJ2-7; 7 bases map to TRBD1. This CDR3 has 13 residues. The V gene end was trimmed by 5 bases and the J gene end by 1 base; junction bases not matched to a gene: 2. Germline-derived CDR1 and CDR2 are ENHRY and SYGVKD. The CDR3: CAISRDSSYEQYF. The CDR3 DNA is TGTGCCATCAGTAGGGACAGTTCCTACGAGCAGTACTTC.

V usage is TRBV28 and J usage is TRBJ2-3, with a weak D call TRBD2 (6 bases). V was trimmed by 6 bases and J by 0 bases, leaving 7 bases between them. The CDR3 has 13 residues. The germline V gene has CDR1 MDHEN and CDR2 SYDVKM. CDR3 region: CASRGGSTDTQYF. The CDR3 nucleotides read TGTGCCAGCAGGGGGGGAAGCACAGATACGCAGTATTTT.